The next 9 T cell receptor beta chains were all read from a single sample in a study of vaccination and CD4 T cells after COVID-19. An Oncomine TCR Beta short-read assay was used to sequence the DNA from cultured CD4+ T cells. TCRdb redid the calling of the PCR reads with MiXCR, one entry per CDR3 protein. The top ten hold roughly 49% of the sample, which has under 5,500 distinct CDR3 sequences, more than 75% seen once. The antigens for these receptors are not known. The treatment was: approximately nine-day PBMC culture with coronavirus spike peptide pools or control peptides (ViraFEST assay). What was sequenced was CD4+ T cells from blood, cultured in vitro. These receptors were obtained from a human donor who had recovered from COVID-19.

V usage is TRBV12-3 or TRBV12-4 and J usage is TRBJ2-2; D is unresolved. There are 11 residues in the CDR3. V was cut by 11 bases and J by 3 bases, with 7 bases left in between. As DNA, the CDR3 is TGTGCCGCAAGCTACACCGGGGAGCTGTTTTTT. Translating gives CAASYTGELFF.

V is TRBV7-3 and J is TRBJ1-1; TRBD1 matches at 9 bases. CDR1 SGHTA and CDR2 FQGTGA come from the germline V gene. This CDR3 comprises 21 residues. V lost 0 bases to trimming and J lost 2 bases; unmatched junction nucleotides: 19. CDR3 coding DNA: TGTGCCAGCAGCTTAACCTACAGGGGGCGAATCAATCTTCGGTCCAACACTGAAGCTTTCTTT. Amino acid sequence: CASSLTYRGRINLRSNTEAFF.

The chain employs TRBV7-9 and TRBJ1-5; D is uncertain. The length of the CDR3 is 14 residues. V lost 5 bases and J 5 bases, leaving 13 bases between the germline ends. CDR1 SEHNR and CDR2 FQNEAQ come from the germline V gene (reference sequence). Here the CDR3 reads CASSLTELYQPQHF. The CDR3 DNA reads as TGTGCCAGCAGCCTTACAGAGTTATATCAGCCCCAGCATTTT.

This chain joins TRBV30 and TRBJ2-5, with D perhaps matching TRBD2 (7 bases). CDR1 is GTSNPN and CDR2 is SVGIG in the germline V gene (reference sequence). The CDR3 spans 14 residues. Trimming removed 0 bases at V and 5 bases at J, with 13 bases between. This chain's CDR3 is CAWSVAGAVETQYF. The CDR3 DNA follows: TGTGCCTGGAGTGTGGCGGGGGCTGTTGAGACCCAGTACTTC.

J is TRBJ1-2 and V is TRBV20-1; 9 positions match TRBD1. The CDR3 consists of 15 residues. Germline V lookup: CDR1 DFQATT, CDR2 SNEGSKA (reference sequence). The trim removed 0 bases at V and 4 bases at J, leaving 6 bases unmatched. The CDR3 DNA sequence: TGCAGTGCTAGAGATCAGGGACAGGGCGTCTATGGCTACACCTTC. This codes for CSARDQGQGVYGYTF.

Here the CDR3 DNA reads TGTGCCAGCAGTTCACAAGAGACCCAGTACTTC. Translating gives CASSSQETQYF. The V gene is TRBV6-2 or TRBV6-3, the J gene TRBJ2-5; D ambiguous. CDR1 and CDR2 from the germline V gene are MNHEY and SVGEGT. Deletions cut 4 bases from V and 2 bases from J, with 2 bases between. CDR3 length: 11 amino acids.

The chain is built from TRBV7-3 and TRBJ2-1; 13 bases are a match to TRBD2. Germline V gene data show CDR1 as SGHTA and CDR2 as FQGTGA. The CDR3 has 16 amino acids. V dropped 2 bases and J dropped 5; count of bases not matched to a gene: 3. CDR3 loop: CASSLGLAGVHNEQFF. CDR3 nucleotide sequence: TGTGCCAGCAGCTTAGGACTAGCGGGAGTCCACAATGAGCAGTTCTTC.

V gene TRBV27 combines with J gene TRBJ2-1; D ambiguous. This CDR3 is built from 18 residues. Germline CDR1 is MNHEY and CDR2 is SMNVEV (reference sequence). V was trimmed by 6 bases and J by 0 bases, leaving 21 bases between them. CDR3 sequence: CASSLMIARKISYNEQFF. The CDR3 DNA sequence: TGTGCCAGCAGCTTAATGATAGCCCGGAAAATCTCCTACAATGAGCAGTTCTTC.

The chain carries TRBV27 and TRBJ1-5; D remains unclear. The CDR3 contains 13 residues. V lost 9 bases and J lost 8, with 17 bases in between. Germline CDR1 and CDR2: MNHEY and SMNVEV (reference sequence). The CDR3 DNA follows: TGTGCCAGTGCCTTACGGAGATCGGAGCCCCAGCATTTT. Its translation is CASALRRSEPQHF.